These 27 T cell receptor beta chains originate from one sample sequenced in a study of human T cells and chemical hapten exposure. Stated time point: patch test 2, 6 weeks after DPC sensitization. Indicated treatment: therapeutic diphenylcyclopropenone sensitization with weekly scalp DPC. In TCRdb, the RACE reads were re-called with MiXCR into one record per CDR3 protein. The sample records a few hundred thousand distinct CDR3 sequences, over 6% being singletons. Sample: whole blood, taken in connection with sensitization to the hapten diphenylcyclopropenone (DPC). These receptors all stem from a young woman with alopecia areata. Some clones in this sample may be carry-over from other donors' samples.

Only a few counts were recorded for this clonotype. The chain employs TRBV10-3 and TRBJ1-5, with D uncertain. With 11 bases removed from V and 2 bases from J, the gap between germline ends came to 16 bases. There are 14 residues in the CDR3. CDR1 is ENHRY and CDR2 is SYGVKD in the germline V gene. The CDR3 here is CAVSPGRGNQPQHF. The CDR3 nucleotides are TGTGCCGTCTCGCCAGGTCGGGGCAATCAGCCCCAGCATTTT.

In this sample, this clonotype turned up a few times. The J gene is TRBJ1-4, the V gene TRBV5-1; D gene ambiguous. Trimming stripped 0 bases from V and 6 bases from J, with 12 bases between. This CDR3 region has 15 residues. CDR1 SGHRS and CDR2 YFSETQ come from the germline V gene. The CDR3 DNA reads TGCGCCAGCAGCTTGGAAGGAGGTGGCGATGAAAAACTGTTTTTT. This gives the protein CASSLEGGGDEKLFF.

This clonotype has ten or more counts. The CDR3 is CASSLNKGGIQPQHF. Written as DNA, the CDR3 is TGTGCCAGCAGCTTAAATAAGGGGGGGATTCAGCCCCAGCATTTT. V gene TRBV7-2 combines with J gene TRBJ1-5, with a tentative D call TRBD1 (6 bases). This CDR3 contains 15 residues. V lost 2 bases and J lost 6, with 14 bases in between. Looked up from germline, CDR1 is SGHTA and CDR2 is FQGNSA.

This clonotype was seen at least ten times. The rearrangement uses TRBV15 and TRBJ2-2; TRBD1 aligns across 11 bases. The V and J ends lost 1 base and 6 bases, in that order; junction bases with no gene match: 7. This CDR3 is built from 17 residues. The germline CDR1 and CDR2 sequences are LNHNV and YYDKDF (reference sequence). CDR3 coding DNA: TGTGCCACCAGCAGAGCACCGGACAGGGGGCGCCCCGGGGAGCTGTTTTTT. It specifies CATSRAPDRGRPGELFF.

There are many counts of this clonotype. The genes are TRBV7-9 and TRBJ2-3; 10 bases align to TRBD1. J was trimmed by 1 base and V by 5 bases; bases with no gene match: 6. The length of the CDR3 is 16 residues. Germline assignment: CDR1 SEHNR and CDR2 FQNEAQ (reference sequence). The CDR3 here is CASSQDRGRGTDTQYF. For the CDR3, the DNA is TGTGCCAGCAGCCAAGACAGGGGGCGCGGCACAGATACGCAGTATTTT. The whole variable domain, filled in from reference TRBV7-9 and TRBJ2-3, reads DTGVSQNPRHKITKRGQNVTFRCDPISEHNRLYWYRQTLGQGPEFLTYFQNEAQLEKSRLLSDRFSAERPKGSFSTLEIQRTEQGDSAMYLCASSQDRGRGTDTQYFGPGTRLTVL.

In its sample, this clonotype was seen a few times. V usage is TRBV28 and J usage is TRBJ1-4; D is unresolved. This CDR3 contains 14 residues. Germline CDR1 and CDR2: MDHEN and SYDVKM. Trimming shortened V by 2 bases and J by 0 bases, and 4 bases separated the two germline ends. DNA of the CDR3: TGTGCCAGCAGTTTAACTCCAACTAATGAAAAACTGTTTTTT. This encodes CASSLTPTNEKLFF.

V gene TRBV6-1 combines with J gene TRBJ1-5, with unresolved D. The CDR3 covers 13 residues. The V end lost 5 bases, the J end lost 6 bases, and 11 bases lay between the germline ends. Germline-derived CDR1 and CDR2 are MNHNS and SASEGT. CDR3 residues: CASSPDWTQPQHF. The CDR3 coding sequence is TGTGCCAGCAGTCCAGATTGGACTCAGCCCCAGCATTTT.

The rearrangement uses TRBV11-2 and TRBJ2-3; 10 nucleotides agree with TRBD2. The CDR3 has 20 amino acids. Looked up from germline, CDR1 is SGHAT and CDR2 is FQNNGV. The J segment lost 3 bases and the V segment lost 1 base, leaving 16 bases of the junction unmatched. CDR3 protein: CASSLVAPLSGGAGTDTQYF. The CDR3 DNA sequence: TGTGCCAGCAGCTTAGTCGCCCCTCTCAGCGGGGGGGCGGGAACAGATACGCAGTATTTT.

CDR3 residues: CSASRGNYQPQHF. The DNA of the CDR3 is TGCAGTGCTAGTAGGGGCAACTATCAGCCCCAGCATTTT. The V gene is TRBV20-1, the J gene TRBJ1-5; TRBD1 might be the D (5 bases). Germline CDR1 reads DFQATT; CDR2 reads SNEGSKA (reference sequence). V was pared by 3 bases and J by 5 bases, with 11 bases between. The CDR3 has 13 residues.

V gene TRBV15 combines with J gene TRBJ2-2, with D perhaps TRBD2 (5 bases). CDR3 length: 16 residues. The V gene lost 1 base and the J gene lost 5 bases, with 14 bases spanning the gap. Per the germline V gene, CDR1 is LNHNV and CDR2 is YYDKDF (reference sequence). In DNA form, the CDR3 reads TGTGCCACCAGCAGAGTGGGCAGCGGAGGAACCGGGGAGCTGTTTTTT. Translated: CATSRVGSGGTGELFF.

A single count supports this clonotype. The rearrangement links TRBV3-1 to TRBJ1-2, with D perhaps matching TRBD1 (5 bases). The CDR3 is 19 amino acids. With 4 bases removed from V and 3 bases from J, the gap between germline ends came to 27 bases. Germline CDR1 is LGHDT and CDR2 is YNNKEL (reference sequence). The CDR3 loop is CASSPTFPGQGLIDYGYTF. CDR3 DNA sequence: TGTGCCAGCAGCCCCACCTTCCCGGGGCAGGGTCTCATAGACTATGGCTACACCTTC.

This clonotype was seen a few times. This sequence joins TRBV7-2 and TRBJ1-6; no clear D gene. The germline gives CDR1 SGHTA, CDR2 FQGNSA. The CDR3 length is 19 residues. The germline V and J ends were trimmed by 1 base and 4 bases, with 20 bases remaining between them. CDR3 protein: CASSLVPPPRNGYNSPLHF. The CDR3 bases are TGTGCCAGCAGCTTAGTACCGCCACCGAGGAATGGGTATAATTCACCCCTCCACTTT.

This clonotype appeared many times. The chain combines TRBV2 with TRBJ1-2; D may be TRBD1 (6 bases). The germline V and J ends were trimmed by 6 bases and 2 bases, with 10 bases remaining between them. The CDR3 consists of 13 residues. CDR1 and CDR2 from the germline V gene are SNHLY and FYNNEI. CDR3 in DNA: TGTGCCAGCAGCGCGCAGGGGAACTATGGCTACACCTTC. Its translation is CASSAQGNYGYTF.

This chain joins TRBV28 and TRBJ1-2, with no clear D. Trimming pared 4 bases from V and 4 bases from J, leaving 13 bases between. The CDR3 loop spans 14 amino acids. CDR1 and CDR2 (germline): MDHEN, SYDVKM. The CDR3: CASSSPRGFYGYTF. DNA of the CDR3: TGTGCCAGCAGTTCCCCGAGAGGATTCTATGGCTACACCTTC.

This clonotype was recorded at least ten times. The genes are TRBV5-1 and TRBJ1-2; D not resolved. The germline V gene encodes CDR1 SGHRS and CDR2 YFSETQ. Trimming removed 5 bases at V and 0 bases at J, with 8 bases between. The CDR3 totals 13 residues. The CDR3 nucleotides are TGCGCCAGCAGACCCGAAGCTAACTATGGCTACACCTTC. Amino acids: CASRPEANYGYTF.

This clonotype was picked up many times. The chain couples TRBV20-1 to TRBJ2-3, with 12 bases fitting TRBD1. Germline CDR1 DFQATT, CDR2 SNEGSKA (reference sequence). The V gene end was trimmed by 3 bases and the J gene end by 5 bases; junction bases not matched to a gene: 6. CDR3 length: 15 residues. The CDR3 bases are TGCAGTGCTAGCGAAGGGACAGGGGGCATAGATACGCAGTATTTT. This codes for CSASEGTGGIDTQYF.

Many counts were recorded for this clonotype. V gene TRBV12-3 or TRBV12-4 combines with J gene TRBJ2-4; maybe TRBD2 (6 bases). CDR3 size: 14 residues. Trimming removed 3 bases from V and 8 bases from J, with 14 bases in between. The DNA for the CDR3 is TGTGCCAGCAGTTTCGGACTGGGGGGAGACATTCAGTACTTC. Residues: CASSFGLGGDIQYF.

This clonotype was recorded at least ten times. The chain recombines TRBV6-1 with TRBJ1-5; D is unclear. Trimming pared 6 bases from V and 3 bases from J, leaving 12 bases between. The CDR3 totals 14 residues. Germline V CDR1 and CDR2: MNHNS, SASEGT. The CDR3 loop is CASRRHQLNQPQHF. In DNA, the CDR3 is TGTGCCAGCAGGAGACATCAACTCAATCAGCCCCAGCATTTT.

The chain couples TRBV5-5 to TRBJ1-3; the D is unclear. V was shortened by 4 bases and J by 8 bases, with 10 bases between the two germline ends. The CDR3 runs 12 residues. Germline CDR1 is SGHKS and CDR2 is YYEKEE (reference sequence). CDR3 bases: TGTGCCAGCAGCCGGGCAGCTGACACCATATATTTT. This codes for CASSRAADTIYF.

The CDR3: CAIATGRTGYTF. The CDR3 DNA reads as TGTGCCATCGCGACAGGTCGGACCGGCTACACCTTC. The chain links TRBV10-3 to TRBJ1-2; D may be TRBD1 (6 bases). Trimming removed 8 bases at V and 8 bases at J, with 15 bases between. This CDR3 has 12 residues. CDR1 ENHRY and CDR2 SYGVKD come from the germline V gene.

The chain joins TRBV4-2 to TRBJ1-1; 9 bases map to TRBD1. CDR1 is LGHNA, CDR2 YNFKEQ, per germline. Trimming at V came to 3 bases and at J to 3 bases, leaving 8 bases not matched to a gene. CDR3 length equals 16 residues. The CDR3 DNA sequence: TGTGCCAGCAGCCATCAAACAGGGGGCCTGGACACTGAAGCTTTCTTT. Translated, it gives CASSHQTGGLDTEAFF.

This rearrangement joins TRBV28 to TRBJ1-2, with TRBD1 matching 7 bases. Germline lookup yields CDR1 MDHEN and CDR2 SYDVKM. V was pared by 6 bases and J by 5 bases, with 15 bases of the junction left unmatched. The CDR3 length is 16 residues. The CDR3 nucleotides read TGTGCCAGCAGCATCAGGGGGGGCCCTCAATGGTATGGCTACACCTTC. This gives the protein CASSIRGGPQWYGYTF.

This clonotype has at least ten counts. The chain has TRBV6-2 or TRBV6-3 and TRBJ1-5; D gene unclear. The CDR3 length is 14 residues. Germline V CDR1 and CDR2: MNHEY, SVGEGT. The germline V and J ends were trimmed by 2 bases and 7 bases, with 12 bases remaining between them. This CDR3 is CASSYGFEGQPQHF. The CDR3, as DNA: TGTGCCAGCAGTTACGGATTCGAGGGCCAGCCCCAGCATTTT.

The chain joins TRBV7-9 to TRBJ1-1; 7 bases line up with TRBD1. CDR3 length equals 16 residues. Germline V gene lookup returns CDR1 SEHNR and CDR2 FQNEAQ (reference sequence). The V segment lost 1 base and the J segment 3 bases; nucleotides outside the gene matches: 8. The CDR3 reads CASSLGDRRADTEAFF. The CDR3 DNA reads as TGTGCCAGCAGCTTAGGGGACAGAAGGGCGGACACTGAAGCTTTCTTT.

This clonotype was recorded at least ten times. The chain employs TRBV18 and TRBJ1-1, with a possible D match to TRBD1 (5 bases). V dropped 1 base and J dropped 0 bases, with 9 bases sitting between them. Looked up from germline, CDR1 is KGHSH and CDR2 is LQKENI. The CDR3 extends over 15 amino acids. The CDR3 here is CASSPRSGMNTEAFF. In DNA form, the CDR3 reads TGTGCCAGCTCACCACGGTCAGGGATGAACACTGAAGCTTTCTTT.

The J gene is TRBJ1-1, the V gene TRBV12-3 or TRBV12-4; the match to TRBD1 covers 8 bases. Trimming removed 6 bases from V and 4 bases from J; junction bases left unmatched: 13. The CDR3 has 16 amino acids. DNA of the CDR3: TGTGCCAGCAGACCGACAGGGGCCGCCGAATCCACTGAAGCTTTCTTT. It encodes CASRPTGAAESTEAFF.

This clonotype was seen only a few times. V is TRBV27 and J is TRBJ2-1, with D unresolved. Germline loops: CDR1 MNHEY, CDR2 SMNVEV (reference sequence). Trimming cost V 6 bases and J 5 bases, with 14 bases left between them. The CDR3 contains 14 residues. The CDR3 sequence is CASSLLVSHNEQFF. The CDR3 nucleotides read TGTGCCAGCAGCCTTCTTGTCTCGCACAATGAGCAGTTCTTC.